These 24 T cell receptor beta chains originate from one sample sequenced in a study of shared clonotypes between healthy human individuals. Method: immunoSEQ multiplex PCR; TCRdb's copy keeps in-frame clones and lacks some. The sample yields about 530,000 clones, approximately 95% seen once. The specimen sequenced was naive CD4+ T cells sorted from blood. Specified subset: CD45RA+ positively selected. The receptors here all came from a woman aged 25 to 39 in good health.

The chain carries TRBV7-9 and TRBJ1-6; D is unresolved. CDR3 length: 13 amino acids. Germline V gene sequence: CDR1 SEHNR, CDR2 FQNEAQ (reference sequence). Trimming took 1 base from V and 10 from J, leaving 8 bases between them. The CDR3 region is CASSLEVESPLHF. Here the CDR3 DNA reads TGTGCCAGCAGCTTAGAGGTGGAGTCACCCCTCCACTTT.

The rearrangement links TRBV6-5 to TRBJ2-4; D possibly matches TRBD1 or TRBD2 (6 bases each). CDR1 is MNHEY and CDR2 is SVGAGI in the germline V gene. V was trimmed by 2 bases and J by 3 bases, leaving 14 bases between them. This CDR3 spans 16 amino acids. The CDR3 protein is CASSYEGGDGKNIQYF. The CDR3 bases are TGTGCCAGCAGTTACGAGGGGGGAGACGGCAAAAACATTCAGTACTTC.

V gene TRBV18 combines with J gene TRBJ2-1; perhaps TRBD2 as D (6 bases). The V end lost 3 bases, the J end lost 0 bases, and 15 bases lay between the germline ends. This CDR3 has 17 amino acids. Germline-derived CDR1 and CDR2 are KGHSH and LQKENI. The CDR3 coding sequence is TGTGCCAGCTCACCTTTTAGCGGAGGGAGCTCCTACAATGAGCAGTTCTTC. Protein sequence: CASSPFSGGSSYNEQFF.

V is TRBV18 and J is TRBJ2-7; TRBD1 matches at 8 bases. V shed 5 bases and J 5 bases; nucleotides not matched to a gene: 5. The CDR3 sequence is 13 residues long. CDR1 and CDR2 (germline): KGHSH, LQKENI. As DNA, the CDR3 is TGTGCCAGCTCAACCGGGACAGGTAACGAGCAGTACTTC. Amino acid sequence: CASSTGTGNEQYF.

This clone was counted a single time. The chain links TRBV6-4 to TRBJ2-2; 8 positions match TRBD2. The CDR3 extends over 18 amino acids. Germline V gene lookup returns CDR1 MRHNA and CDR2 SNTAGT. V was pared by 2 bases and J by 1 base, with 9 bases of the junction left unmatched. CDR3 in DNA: TGTGCCAGCAGTGACGTCTGGCTTAGCGGGGAGAACACCGGGGAGCTGTTTTTT. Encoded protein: CASSDVWLSGENTGELFF.

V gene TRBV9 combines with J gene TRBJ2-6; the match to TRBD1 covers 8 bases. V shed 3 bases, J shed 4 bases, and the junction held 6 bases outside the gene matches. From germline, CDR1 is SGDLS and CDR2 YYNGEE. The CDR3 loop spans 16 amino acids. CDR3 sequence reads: CASSARQGPGANVLTF. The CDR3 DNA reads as TGTGCCAGCAGCGCCCGACAGGGGCCCGGGGCCAACGTCCTGACTTTC.

CDR3 in DNA: TGTGCAACAGGGATCACAGATACGCAGTATTTT. Translation: CATGITDTQYF. J is TRBJ2-3 and V is TRBV30; TRBD1 might be the D (6 bases). Per the germline V gene, CDR1 is GTSNPN and CDR2 is SVGIG (reference sequence). The CDR3 consists of 11 residues.

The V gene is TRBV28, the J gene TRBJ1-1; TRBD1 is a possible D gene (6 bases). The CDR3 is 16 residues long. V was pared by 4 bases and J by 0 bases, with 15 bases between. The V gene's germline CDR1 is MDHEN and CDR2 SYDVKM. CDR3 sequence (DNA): TGTGCCAGCAGTTCCTACCGGGACAAGATGAACACTGAAGCTTTCTTT. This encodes CASSSYRDKMNTEAFF.

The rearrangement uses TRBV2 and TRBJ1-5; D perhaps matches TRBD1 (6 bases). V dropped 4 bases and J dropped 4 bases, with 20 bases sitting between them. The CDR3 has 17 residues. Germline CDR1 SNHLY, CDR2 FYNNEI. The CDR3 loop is CASSGPGTLAPNQPQHF. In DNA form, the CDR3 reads TGTGCCAGCAGTGGCCCCGGGACATTGGCTCCTAATCAGCCCCAGCATTTT.

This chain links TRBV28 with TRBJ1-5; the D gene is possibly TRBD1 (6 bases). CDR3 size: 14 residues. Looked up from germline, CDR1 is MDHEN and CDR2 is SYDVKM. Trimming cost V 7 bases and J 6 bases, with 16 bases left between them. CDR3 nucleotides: TGTGCCAGCACTATACAGGGCCCCGGTCAGCCCCAGCATTTT. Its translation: CASTIQGPGQPQHF.

CDR3 loop: CASSLIPSTANYGYTF. The CDR3 DNA is TGCGCCAGCAGCTTAATCCCCTCAACGGCTAACTATGGCTACACCTTC. This chain joins TRBV5-1 and TRBJ1-2, with no clear D. The CDR3 loop spans 16 amino acids. The germline V gene has CDR1 SGHRS and CDR2 YFSETQ. V lost 2 bases and J 0 bases, leaving 14 bases between the germline ends.

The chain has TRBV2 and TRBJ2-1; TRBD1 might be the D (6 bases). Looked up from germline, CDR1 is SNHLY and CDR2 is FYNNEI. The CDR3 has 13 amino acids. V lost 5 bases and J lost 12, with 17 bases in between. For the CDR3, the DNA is TGTGCCAGCAGTAGCTCATTCACAGGGTGGCAGTTCTTC. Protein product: CASSSSFTGWQFF.

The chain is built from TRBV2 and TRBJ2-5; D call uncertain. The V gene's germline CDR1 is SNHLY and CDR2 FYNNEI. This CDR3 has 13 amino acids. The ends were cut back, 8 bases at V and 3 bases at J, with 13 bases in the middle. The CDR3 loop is CASHWRIEETQYF. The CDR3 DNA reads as TGTGCCAGCCACTGGCGAATCGAAGAGACCCAGTACTTC.

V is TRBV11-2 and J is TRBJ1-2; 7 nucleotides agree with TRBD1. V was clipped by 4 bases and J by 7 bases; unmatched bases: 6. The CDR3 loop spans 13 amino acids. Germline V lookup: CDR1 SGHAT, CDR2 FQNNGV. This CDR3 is CASSSAPGGGYTF. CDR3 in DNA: TGTGCCAGCAGCTCCGCCCCAGGGGGTGGCTACACCTTC.

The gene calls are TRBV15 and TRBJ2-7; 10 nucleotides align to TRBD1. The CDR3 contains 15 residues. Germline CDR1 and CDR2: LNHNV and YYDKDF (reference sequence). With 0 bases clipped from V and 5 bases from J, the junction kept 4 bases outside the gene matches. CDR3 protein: CATSRDRTGGHEQYF. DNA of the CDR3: TGTGCCACCAGCAGAGACCGGACAGGGGGACACGAGCAGTACTTC. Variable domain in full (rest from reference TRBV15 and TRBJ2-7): DAMVIQNPRYQVTQFGKPVTLSCSQTLNHNVMYWYQQKSSQAPKLLFHYYDKDFNNEADTPDNFQSRRPNTSFCFLDIRSPGLGDTAMYLCATSRDRTGGHEQYFGPGTRLTVT.

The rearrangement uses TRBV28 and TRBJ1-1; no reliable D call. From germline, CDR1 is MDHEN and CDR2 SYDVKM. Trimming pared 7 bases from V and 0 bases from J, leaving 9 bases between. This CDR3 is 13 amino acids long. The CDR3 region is CASIDNLNTEAFF. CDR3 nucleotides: TGTGCCAGCATCGATAACCTGAACACTGAAGCTTTCTTT.

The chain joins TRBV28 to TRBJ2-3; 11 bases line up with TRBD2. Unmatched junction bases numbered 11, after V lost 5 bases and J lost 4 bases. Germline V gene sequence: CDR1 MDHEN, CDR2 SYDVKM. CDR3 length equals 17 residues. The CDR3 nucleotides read TGTGCCAGCAGTCCTACTAGCGGGAGTAGTCGCCCAGATACGCAGTATTTT. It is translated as CASSPTSGSSRPDTQYF.

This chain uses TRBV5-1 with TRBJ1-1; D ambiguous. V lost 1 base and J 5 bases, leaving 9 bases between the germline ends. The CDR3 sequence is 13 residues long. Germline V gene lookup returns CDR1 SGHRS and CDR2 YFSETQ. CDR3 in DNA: TGCGCCAGCAGCTTGACAGCTGAGACTGAAGCTTTCTTT. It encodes CASSLTAETEAFF.

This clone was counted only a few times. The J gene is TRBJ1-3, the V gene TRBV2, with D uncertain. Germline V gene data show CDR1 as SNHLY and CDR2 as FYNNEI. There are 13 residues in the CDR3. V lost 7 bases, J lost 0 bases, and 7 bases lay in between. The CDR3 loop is CASIERSGNTIYF. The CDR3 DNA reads TGTGCCAGCATCGAGCGCTCTGGAAACACCATATATTTT.

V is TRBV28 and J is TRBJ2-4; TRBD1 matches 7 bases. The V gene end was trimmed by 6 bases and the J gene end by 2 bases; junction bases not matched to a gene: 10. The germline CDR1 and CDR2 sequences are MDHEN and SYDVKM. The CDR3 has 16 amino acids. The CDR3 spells CASSRTGQVSKNIQYF. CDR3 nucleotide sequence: TGTGCCAGCAGCCGGACAGGTCAGGTATCCAAAAACATTCAGTACTTC.

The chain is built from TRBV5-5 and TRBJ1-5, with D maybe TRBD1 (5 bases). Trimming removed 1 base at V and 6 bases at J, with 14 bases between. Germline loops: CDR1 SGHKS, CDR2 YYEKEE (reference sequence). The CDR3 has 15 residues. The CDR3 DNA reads TGTGCCAGCAGCTTGAGCCCAGGGCAGGGTCAGCCCCAGCATTTT. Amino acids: CASSLSPGQGQPQHF.

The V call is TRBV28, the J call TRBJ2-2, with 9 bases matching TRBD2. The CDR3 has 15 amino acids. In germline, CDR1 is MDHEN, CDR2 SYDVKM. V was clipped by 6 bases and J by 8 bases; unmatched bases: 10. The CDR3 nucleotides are TGTGCCAGCAGCATAGCGGGAGCAGATAGGGGGGAGCTGTTTTTT. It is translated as CASSIAGADRGELFF.

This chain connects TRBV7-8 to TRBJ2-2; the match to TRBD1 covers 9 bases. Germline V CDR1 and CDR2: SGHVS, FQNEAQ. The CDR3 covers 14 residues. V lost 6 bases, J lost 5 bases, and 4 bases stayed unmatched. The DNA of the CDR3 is TGTGCCAGCAGGACAGGGGGAGCGACCGGGGAGCTGTTTTTT. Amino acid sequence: CASRTGGATGELFF. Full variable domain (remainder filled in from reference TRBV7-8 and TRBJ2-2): GAGVSQSPRYKVAKRGQDVALRCDPISGHVSLFWYQQALGQGPEFLTYFQNEAQLDKSGLPSDRFFAERPEGSVSTLKIQRTQQEDSAVYLCASRTGGATGELFFGEGSRLTVL.

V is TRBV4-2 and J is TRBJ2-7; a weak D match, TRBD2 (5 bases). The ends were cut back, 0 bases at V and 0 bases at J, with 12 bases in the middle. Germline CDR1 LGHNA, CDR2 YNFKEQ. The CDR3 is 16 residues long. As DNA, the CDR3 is TGTGCCAGCAGCCAAGATAACGGAGGCAGCTCCTACGAGCAGTACTTC. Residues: CASSQDNGGSSYEQYF.